These T cell receptor beta chains were read from a single sample in a study of blood T cell repertoires in COVID-19. The data were produced by immunoSEQ multiplex PCR, yet TCRdb's version contains in-frame clones alone and is incomplete. The repertoire holds about 300,000 clones, 83% seen once, with 7.5% to 10% in the top ten. Sample: peripheral blood. The receptor set was obtained from a woman in her fifties or sixties who had recovered from COVID-19. Both conserved end residues are part of each CDR3. D genes are given only for firm matches. Clone size appears in some rows only: once, few, many, or a class for an expanded clone.

J gene	clone size	D gene	V gene	CDR3 protein
TRBJ1-6	-	TRBD1	TRBV19	CASSMGGQVNSPLHF
TRBJ2-1	-	-	TRBV13	CASSLYSASHEQFF
TRBJ2-2	-	TRBD1	TRBV24-1	CATTATGDTGELFF
TRBJ1-2	-	TRBD1	TRBV6-5	CASSTRTGPGGYTF
TRBJ2-2	-	-	TRBV9	CASSPPGQNTGELFF
TRBJ2-7	few	-	TRBV6-6	CASSYEFSGYSYEQYF
TRBJ1-6	-	-	TRBV5-1	CASSLNGHDPSNSPLHF
TRBJ1-2	-	TRBD1	TRBV5-1	CASSSTTGRSNYGYTF
TRBJ2-6	-	TRBD1	TRBV28	CATPGQGDSGANVLTF
TRBJ2-7	-	-	TRBV6-5	CASSYKSQSSYEQYF
TRBJ2-5	-	TRBD2	TRBV5-6	CASRHTSGETQYF
TRBJ2-2	-	TRBD1	TRBV11-2	CASSLDRGLTGELFF
TRBJ1-1	-	-	TRBV28	CASPPEDSRAFF
TRBJ2-3	-	-	TRBV9	CASSVSGSTDTQYF
TRBJ1-4	-	-	TRBV14	CASSQGAVSNEKLFF
TRBJ2-1	-	TRBD2	TRBV3-1/TRBV3-2	CASSPIPTSGGMASNEQFF
TRBJ1-1	-	-	TRBV2	CASSVRTEAFF
TRBJ2-1	-	-	TRBV30	CAWEAVNSYNEQFF
TRBJ1-1	-	-	TRBV2	CASRERQAYPEAFF
TRBJ2-1	-	TRBD2	TRBV29-1	CSVRRREDPANEQFF
TRBJ1-5	many	-	TRBV12-3/TRBV12-4	CASSSDSGAQHF
TRBJ1-2	-	TRBD1	TRBV27	CASSLLDRVGYGYTF
TRBJ2-7	-	TRBD1	TRBV5-1	CASSPDGTGYAEQYF
TRBJ2-3	-	TRBD1	TRBV18	CASSPQKGALDTQYF
TRBJ1-2	-	-	TRBV28	CASSLSGLGLDYGYTF
TRBJ2-1	-	TRBD2	TRBV7-2	CASSSLTSGGWFF
TRBJ2-1	-	TRBD2	TRBV19	CASSSRAGGGSEQFF
TRBJ2-3	-	TRBD2	TRBV7-8	CASSRELAGSTDTQYF
TRBJ1-5	few	TRBD1	TRBV30	CAWSPGTVTNQPQHF
TRBJ1-1	-	-	TRBV4-1	CASSQARGNTEAFF
TRBJ1-6	-	-	TRBV3-1/TRBV3-2	CASSQANRRGTYNSPLHF